The text below deals with one TCR beta chain. The authors' processing: Amplifying reference gene primers gave estimates of nucleated cell counts. Assay: immunoSEQ multiplex PCR; the TCRdb copy retains only in-frame clones and omits some. V, J and clone size derive from that table, while D and trimming were established from the DNA sequence. The sample lists about 75,000 clones, 70% to 85% occurring once. These data belong to a study of blood T cell repertoires in COVID-19. At the level of the study: Donors in the United States, Italy and Spain gave samples during acute or convalescent COVID-19. T cells, B-cell-depleted T cells, or PBMCs supplied cDNA or gDNA.

Germline V gene sequence: CDR1 LGHDT, CDR2 YNNKEL (reference sequence). The J segment lost 10 bases and the V segment lost 5 bases, leaving 11 bases of the junction unmatched. The CDR3 contains 15 residues. The J gene is TRBJ1-4, the V gene TRBV3-1 (or the pseudogene TRBV3-2); 9 positions match TRBD1. The sample consisted of peripheral blood. This clonotype originated in a woman aged 50 to 65 with acute or convalescent COVID-19. The CDR3 region is CASSSRTGAKVKLFF. Written as DNA, the CDR3 is TGTGCCAGCAGCTCCCGGACAGGGGCGAAGGTAAAACTGTTTTTT.